Listed below are T cell receptor beta chains from one sample, sequenced in a study of blood T cells in healthy people across ages. MiXCR, applied by TCRdb to the 5' RACE reads, yields one record per CDR3 protein. This sample has roughly 720,000 distinct CDR3 sequences, with approximately 55% found just once. Material: blood. The receptor set was obtained from a man aged 80 or over in good health. CDR3s include the opening cysteine and the closing phenylalanine or tryptophan. A D gene is named only where the DNA matches it firmly. Expanded clones are given a class, and other clones once, few, many or no size at all.

v_gene	abundance	d_gene	j_gene	CDR3aa	CDR3nt
TRBV27	few	TRBD1	TRBJ2-5	CASSLDRITQETQYF	TGTGCCAGCAGTTTGGACAGGATAACACAAGAGACCCAGTACTTC
TRBV20-1	-	TRBD2	TRBJ2-1	CSARDILAGVLTNEQFF	TGCAGTGCTAGAGATATCCTAGCGGGAGTGCTTACAAATGAGCAGTTCTTC
TRBV24-1	-	-	TRBJ2-1	CATSDPLQGGPQFF	TGTGCCACCAGTGACCCCTTACAGGGTGGGCCTCAGTTCTTC
TRBV12-3/TRBV12-4	-	-	TRBJ2-7	CASSLRSLYEQYF	TGTGCCAGCAGTTTAAGGTCCCTCTACGAGCAGTACTTC
TRBV20-1	few	TRBD1	TRBJ2-7	CSARVAGGQRYEQYF	TGCAGTGCTAGAGTGGCAGGGGGCCAACGCTACGAGCAGTACTTC
TRBV27	few	-	TRBJ2-7	CASSLIFGAPLWEQYF	TGTGCCAGCAGTTTAATCTTCGGTGCCCCCCTGTGGGAGCAGTACTTC
TRBV20-1	-	-	TRBJ2-7	CSASIKEKRGSYEQYF	TGCAGTGCTAGCATTAAAGAGAAAAGGGGTTCCTACGAGCAGTACTTC
TRBV20-1	-	TRBD2	TRBJ2-5	CSASLGLAGVSETQYF	TGCAGTGCTAGTCTAGGACTAGCGGGAGTTTCGGAGACCCAGTACTTC
TRBV28	few	TRBD1	TRBJ1-6	CASSLFGRGNSPLHF	TGTGCCAGCAGTTTATTCGGCAGGGGGAATTCACCCCTCCACTTT
TRBV4-2	-	TRBD1	TRBJ1-1	CASGQVRTGWAEAFF	TGTGCCAGCGGCCAAGTCCGGACAGGGTGGGCTGAAGCTTTCTTT
TRBV5-1	-	TRBD2	TRBJ2-1	CVSSLYPGLAGAGNEQFF	TGCGTCAGCAGCTTGTACCCGGGACTAGCGGGAGCTGGCAATGAGCAGTTCTTC
TRBV21-1	-	-	TRBJ1-4	CANPSIGQEATNEKLFF	TGTGCCAACCCGTCGATTGGACAGGAGGCAACTAATGAAAAACTGTTTTTT
TRBV12-3/TRBV12-4	-	-	TRBJ1-2	CASSSRQTNYGYTF	TGTGCCAGCAGTTCTCGACAGACCAACTATGGCTACACCTTC
TRBV10-2	-	-	TRBJ2-1	CASSESLVYSEQFF	TGCGCCAGCAGTGAGTCGTTAGTTTATAGTGAGCAGTTCTTC
TRBV3-1	-	-	TRBJ2-7	CASSRLMGEQYF	TGTGCCAGCAGCCGGTTGATGGGCGAGCAGTACTTC
TRBV18	-	TRBD2	TRBJ2-1	CASSPLPGTSGSSHNEQFF	TGTGCCAGCTCACCCCTCCCCGGGACTAGCGGGAGTTCCCACAATGAGCAGTTCTTC
TRBV18	few	-	TRBJ1-4	CASSTKEAGGVEKLFF	TGTGCCAGCTCTACCAAAGAGGCAGGAGGTGTGGAAAAACTGTTTTTT
TRBV5-8	-	-	TRBJ2-1	CASSLSVMGARGNEQFF	TGTGCCAGCAGCTTGTCCGTAATGGGGGCGAGGGGCAATGAGCAGTTCTTC
TRBV28	-	-	TRBJ2-7	CASTASFNYEQYF	TGTGCCAGCACAGCAAGCTTCAACTACGAGCAGTACTTC
TRBV21-1	-	-	TRBJ2-1	CASSKALSSGNYNEQFF	TGTGCCAGCAGCAAAGCGCTTTCCAGCGGGAATTACAATGAGCAGTTCTTC
TRBV28	-	-	TRBJ2-1	CASTHPDTDNEQFF	TGTGCCAGCACCCATCCAGATACGGACAATGAGCAGTTCTTC
TRBV10-2	-	TRBD1	TRBJ1-2	CASSAGTGRSGYTF	TGCGCCAGCAGTGCCGGGACAGGGAGGTCTGGCTACACCTTC
TRBV20-1	-	-	TRBJ2-1	CSARGSRGVEFF	TGCAGTGCTAGGGGGTCGAGGGGGGTGGAGTTCTTC
TRBV9	-	-	TRBJ2-5	CASSVSDGPPSPGEQYF	TGTGCCAGCAGCGTATCGGACGGGCCGCCCTCCCCTGGGGAGCAGTACTTC
TRBV7-8	-	-	TRBJ1-2	CASIPLAAANYGYTF	TGTGCCAGCATTCCCTTGGCGGCTGCTAACTATGGCTACACCTTC
TRBV6-5	-	-	TRBJ1-1	CASSYERGSTEAFF	TGTGCCAGCAGTTACGAGAGGGGGAGCACGGAAGCTTTCTTT
TRBV5-1	-	-	TRBJ2-7	CASSPVGTESYEQYF	TGCGCCAGCAGCCCCGTCGGAACAGAATCCTACGAGCAGTACTTC
TRBV9	few	-	TRBJ1-2	CASSVATGESYGYTF	TGTGCCAGCAGCGTAGCTACGGGGGAATCCTATGGCTACACCTTC
TRBV6-1	once	-	TRBJ2-3	CASSGLTGGGTDTQYF	TGTGCCAGCAGTGGCTTAACAGGGGGGGGCACAGATACGCAGTATTTT
TRBV5-1	few	TRBD2	TRBJ2-7	CASSLAIGAGGDYEQYF	TGCGCCAGCAGCTTGGCTATAGGAGCGGGAGGCGACTACGAGCAGTACTTC
TRBV20-1	-	-	TRBJ1-2	CSANGRANYGYTF	TGCAGTGCTAATGGTAGGGCCAACTATGGCTACACCTTC
TRBV28	-	-	TRBJ2-6	CASSPPTVSSGANVLTF	TGTGCCAGCAGTCCCCCGACTGTCTCCTCCGGGGCCAACGTCCTGACTTTC
TRBV6-1	-	TRBD1	TRBJ1-2	CASKDRNYSYTF	TGTGCCAGCAAGGACAGGAACTATAGCTACACCTTC
TRBV6-2/TRBV6-3	-	-	TRBJ2-3	CASSYSVIFGTDTQYF	TGTGCCAGCAGTTACTCGGTGATATTTGGCACAGATACGCAGTATTTT
TRBV5-1	-	-	TRBJ2-1	CASSLDTTSYNEQFF	TGCGCCAGCAGCTTGGACACTACCTCCTACAATGAGCAGTTCTTC
TRBV6-1	-	-	TRBJ2-2	CASSLARAGELFF	TGTGCCAGCAGTTTGGCGAGAGCGGGGGAGCTGTTTTTT
TRBV9	once	-	TRBJ2-3	CASSVELGDTQYF	TGTGCCAGCAGCGTAGAATTAGGGGATACGCAGTATTTT
TRBV10-3	-	TRBD1	TRBJ1-5	CAISEPRTGNNQPQHF	TGTGCCATCAGTGAGCCCAGGACAGGGAACAATCAGCCCCAGCATTTT
TRBV20-1	-	-	TRBJ1-1	CSARTTTEAFF	TGCAGTGCGCGGACAACAACTGAAGCTTTCTTT
TRBV29-1	-	-	TRBJ2-7	CSAARPPIYEQYF	TGCAGCGCCGCCCGGCCGCCCATATACGAGCAGTACTTC
TRBV4-1	once	TRBD2	TRBJ2-3	CASSHPGLAIDTQYF	TGCGCCAGCAGCCATCCGGGACTAGCAATAGATACGCAGTATTTT
TRBV5-1	few	TRBD1	TRBJ2-1	CASSLAVTGGGEQFF	TGCGCCAGCAGCTTGGCCGTGACAGGGGGGGGTGAGCAGTTCTTC
TRBV6-6	-	-	TRBJ1-5	CASRLGLHQPQHF	TGTGCCAGCAGATTGGGTCTACATCAGCCCCAGCATTTT
TRBV5-5	few	-	TRBJ1-1	CASSLFGWGELNTEAFF	TGTGCCAGCAGCTTGTTCGGGTGGGGGGAACTAAACACTGAAGCTTTCTTT
TRBV7-2	few	-	TRBJ1-2	CASSPAAGRVHGYTF	TGTGCCAGCAGCCCGGCGGCAGGGCGCGTTCATGGCTACACCTTC
TRBV2	-	-	TRBJ2-5	CASTALETQYF	TGTGCCAGCACGGCCCTTGAGACCCAGTACTTC
TRBV20-1	-	-	TRBJ2-7	CSARGGRYYEQYF	TGCAGTGCTAGGGGTGGCAGATACTACGAGCAGTACTTC
TRBV7-3	once	TRBD2	TRBJ2-1	CASSPQLAGDNEQFF	TGTGCCAGCAGCCCCCAACTAGCGGGAGACAATGAGCAGTTCTTC
TRBV10-3	many	TRBD2	TRBJ2-1	CAISESGLADNEQFF	TGTGCCATCAGTGAGTCGGGACTAGCCGACAATGAGCAGTTCTTC
TRBV29-1	few	TRBD2	TRBJ2-7	CSVVTSGSPHEQYF	TGCAGCGTAGTTACTAGCGGGAGCCCCCACGAGCAGTACTTC
TRBV28	few	-	TRBJ2-7	CASSSESPHTYEQYF	TGTGCCAGCAGTTCAGAGTCCCCCCACACCTACGAGCAGTACTTC
TRBV6-6	-	-	TRBJ2-3	CASSYMGIASSSTDTQYF	TGTGCCAGCAGTTACATGGGAATAGCGTCCTCTAGCACAGATACGCAGTATTTT
TRBV12-3/TRBV12-4	once	-	TRBJ2-5	CASGQTGEGETQYF	TGTGCCAGCGGGCAGACAGGGGAGGGGGAGACCCAGTACTTC